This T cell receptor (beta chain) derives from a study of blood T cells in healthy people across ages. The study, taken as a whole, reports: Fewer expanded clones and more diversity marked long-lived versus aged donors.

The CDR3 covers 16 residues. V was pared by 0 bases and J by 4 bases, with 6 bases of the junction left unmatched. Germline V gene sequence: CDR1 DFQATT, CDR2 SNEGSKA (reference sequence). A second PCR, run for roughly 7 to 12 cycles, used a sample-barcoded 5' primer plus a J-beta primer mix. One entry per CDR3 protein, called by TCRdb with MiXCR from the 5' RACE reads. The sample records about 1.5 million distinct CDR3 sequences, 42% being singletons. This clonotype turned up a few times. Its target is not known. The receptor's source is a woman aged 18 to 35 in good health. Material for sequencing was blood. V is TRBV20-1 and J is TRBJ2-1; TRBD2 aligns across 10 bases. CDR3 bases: TGCAGTGCTAGAGATCCTCTAGCGGGGGAATACAATGAGCAGTTCTTC. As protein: CSARDPLAGEYNEQFF.